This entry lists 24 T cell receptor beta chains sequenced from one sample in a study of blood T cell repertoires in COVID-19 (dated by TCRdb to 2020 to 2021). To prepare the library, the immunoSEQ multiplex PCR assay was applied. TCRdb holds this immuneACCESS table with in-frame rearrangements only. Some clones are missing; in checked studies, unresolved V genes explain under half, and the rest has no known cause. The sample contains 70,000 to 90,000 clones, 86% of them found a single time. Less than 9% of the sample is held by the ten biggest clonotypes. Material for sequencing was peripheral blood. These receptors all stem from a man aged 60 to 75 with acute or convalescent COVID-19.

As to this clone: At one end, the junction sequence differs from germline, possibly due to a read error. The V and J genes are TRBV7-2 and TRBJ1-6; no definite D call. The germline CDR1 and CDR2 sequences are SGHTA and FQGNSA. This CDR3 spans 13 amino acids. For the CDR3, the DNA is TGTGCCAGCAGCATAGCCCTCTGGAGGTCCCTCCACTTT. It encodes CASSIALWRSLHF. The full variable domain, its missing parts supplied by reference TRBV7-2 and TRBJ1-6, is GAGVSQSPSNKVTEKGKDVELRCDPISGHTALYWYRQSLGQGLEFLIYFQGNSAPDKSGLPSDRFSAERTGGSVSTLTIQRTQQEDSAVYLCASSIALWRSLHFGNGTRLTVT.

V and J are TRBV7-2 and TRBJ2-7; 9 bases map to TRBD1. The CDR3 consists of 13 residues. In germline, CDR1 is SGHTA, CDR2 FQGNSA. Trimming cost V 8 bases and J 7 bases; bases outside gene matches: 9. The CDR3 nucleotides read TGTGCCAGCTCCCGGGACAGGGTGCGGGAGCAGTACTTC. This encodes CASSRDRVREQYF. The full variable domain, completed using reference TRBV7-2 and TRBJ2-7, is GAGVSQSPSNKVTEKGKDVELRCDPISGHTALYWYRQSLGQGLEFLIYFQGNSAPDKSGLPSDRFSAERTGGSVSTLTIQRTQQEDSAVYLCASSRDRVREQYFGPGTRLTVT.

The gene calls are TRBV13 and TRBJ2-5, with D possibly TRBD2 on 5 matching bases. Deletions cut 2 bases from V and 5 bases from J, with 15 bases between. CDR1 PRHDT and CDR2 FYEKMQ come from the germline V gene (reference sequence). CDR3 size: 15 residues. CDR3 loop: CASSLRAGVVETQYF. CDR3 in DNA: TGTGCCAGCAGCTTAAGGGCCGGGGTGGTGGAGACCCAGTACTTC. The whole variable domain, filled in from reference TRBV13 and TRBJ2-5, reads AAGVIQSPRHLIKEKRETATLKCYPIPRHDTVYWYQQGPGQDPQFLISFYEKMQSDKGSIPDRFSAQQFSDYHSELNMSSLELGDSALYFCASSLRAGVVETQYFGPGTRLLVL.

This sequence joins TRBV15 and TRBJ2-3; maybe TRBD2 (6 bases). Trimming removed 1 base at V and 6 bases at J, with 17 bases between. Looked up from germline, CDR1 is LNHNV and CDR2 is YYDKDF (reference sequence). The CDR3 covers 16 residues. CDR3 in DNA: TGTGCCACCAGCAGAGGTAGCGGACGAAGGATGGATACGCAGTATTTT. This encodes CATSRGSGRRMDTQYF.

The CDR3 protein is CASSLGVAGYEQYF. The CDR3 bases are TGCGCCAGCAGCTTGGGGGTGGCAGGGTACGAGCAGTACTTC. The chain joins TRBV5-1 to TRBJ2-7; TRBD1 might be the D (5 bases). The CDR3 is made up of 14 amino acids. Trimming pared 0 bases from V and 4 bases from J, leaving 11 bases between. Germline CDR1 is SGHRS and CDR2 is YFSETQ.

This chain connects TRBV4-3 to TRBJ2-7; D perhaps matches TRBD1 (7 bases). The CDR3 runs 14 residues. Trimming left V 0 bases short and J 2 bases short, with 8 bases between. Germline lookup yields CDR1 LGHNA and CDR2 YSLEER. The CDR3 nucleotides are TGCGCCAGCAGCCAAGACAGGGGGGCCTACGAGCAGTACTTC. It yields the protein CASSQDRGAYEQYF.

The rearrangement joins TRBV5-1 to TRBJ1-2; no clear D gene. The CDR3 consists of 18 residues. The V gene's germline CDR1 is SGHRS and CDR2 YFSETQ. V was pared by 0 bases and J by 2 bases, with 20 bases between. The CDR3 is CASSLDYRGSYPNYGYTF. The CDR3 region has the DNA TGCGCCAGCAGCTTGGACTATCGCGGGTCTTATCCGAACTATGGCTACACCTTC.

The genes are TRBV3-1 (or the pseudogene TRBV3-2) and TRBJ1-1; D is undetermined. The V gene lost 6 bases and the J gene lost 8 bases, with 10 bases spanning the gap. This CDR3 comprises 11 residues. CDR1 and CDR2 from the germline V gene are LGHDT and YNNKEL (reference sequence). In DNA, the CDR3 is TGTGCCAGCAGGCGGGCAGGCGAAGCTTTCTTT. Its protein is CASRRAGEAFF.

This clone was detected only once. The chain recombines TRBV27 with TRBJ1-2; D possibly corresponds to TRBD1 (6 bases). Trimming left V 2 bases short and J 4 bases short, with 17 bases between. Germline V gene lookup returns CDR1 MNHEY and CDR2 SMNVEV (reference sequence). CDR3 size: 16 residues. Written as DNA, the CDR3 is TGTGCCAGCAGTTTAAGTATTGGGACACACTTCTATGGCTACACCTTC. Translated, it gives CASSLSIGTHFYGYTF.

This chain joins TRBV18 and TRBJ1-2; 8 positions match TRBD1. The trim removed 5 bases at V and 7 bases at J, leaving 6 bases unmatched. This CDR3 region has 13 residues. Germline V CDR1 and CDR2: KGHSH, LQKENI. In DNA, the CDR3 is TGTGCCAGCTCATCTCGGACAGGGAGTGGCTACACCTTC. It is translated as CASSSRTGSGYTF.

CDR3 in amino acids: CASSRLAGGTGELFF. The CDR3 DNA reads TGTGCCAGCAGCCGACTAGCGGGAGGAACCGGGGAGCTGTTTTTT. V usage is TRBV11-3 and J usage is TRBJ2-2, with 13 bases matching TRBD2. The V gene's germline CDR1 is SGHNT and CDR2 YENEEA. The CDR3 consists of 15 residues. V was pared by 5 bases and J by 5 bases, with 2 bases of the junction left unmatched.

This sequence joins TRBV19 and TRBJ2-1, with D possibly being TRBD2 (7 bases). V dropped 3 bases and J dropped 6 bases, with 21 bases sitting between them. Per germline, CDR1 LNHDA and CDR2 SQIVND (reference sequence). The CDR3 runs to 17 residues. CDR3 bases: TGTGCCAGTAGTATGGGGGGCACCCGGGGAGGGGTCAATGAGCAGTTCTTC. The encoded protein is CASSMGGTRGGVNEQFF.

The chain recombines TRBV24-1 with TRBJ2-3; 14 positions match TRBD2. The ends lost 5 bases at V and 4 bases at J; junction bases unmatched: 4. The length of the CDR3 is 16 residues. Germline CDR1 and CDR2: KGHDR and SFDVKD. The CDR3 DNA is TGTGCCACCAGTGCCGCGACTAGCGGGGGGGCAGATACGCAGTATTTT. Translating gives CATSAATSGGADTQYF.

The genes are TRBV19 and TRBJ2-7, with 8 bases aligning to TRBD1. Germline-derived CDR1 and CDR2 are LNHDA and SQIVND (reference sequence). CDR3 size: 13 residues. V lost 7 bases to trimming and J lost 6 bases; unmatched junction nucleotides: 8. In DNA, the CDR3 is TGTGCCAGTAAGGCGGGACAGGTCGGCGAGCAGTACTTC. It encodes CASKAGQVGEQYF. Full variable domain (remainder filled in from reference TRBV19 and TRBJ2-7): DGGITQSPKYLFRKEGQNVTLSCEQNLNHDAMYWYRQDPGQGLRLIYYSQIVNDFQKGDIAEGYSVSREKKESFPLTVTSAQKNPTAFYLCASKAGQVGEQYFGPGTRLTVT.

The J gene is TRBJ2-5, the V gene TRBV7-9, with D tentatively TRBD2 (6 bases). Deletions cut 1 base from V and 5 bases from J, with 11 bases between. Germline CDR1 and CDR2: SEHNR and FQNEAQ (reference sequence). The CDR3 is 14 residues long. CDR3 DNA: TGTGCCAGCAGCTTAGGGGCTAGCGTTGAGACCCAGTACTTC. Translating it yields CASSLGASVETQYF.

CDR3 loop: CSASTGGRHTDTQYF. CDR3 DNA: TGCAGTGCTAGTACAGGGGGACGTCACACAGATACGCAGTATTTT. The rearrangement joins TRBV20-1 to TRBJ2-3, with 8 positions matching TRBD1. This CDR3 is built from 15 residues. V lost 3 bases and J lost 2; bases outside the gene matches: 7. Germline V gene data show CDR1 as DFQATT and CDR2 as SNEGSKA (reference sequence).

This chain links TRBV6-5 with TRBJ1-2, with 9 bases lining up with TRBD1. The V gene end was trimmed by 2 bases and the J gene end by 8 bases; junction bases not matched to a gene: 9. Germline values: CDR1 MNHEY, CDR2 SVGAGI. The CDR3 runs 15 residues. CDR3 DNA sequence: TGTGCCAGCAGTTACCCCGGGGACAGGGTTGGGGGCTACACCTTC. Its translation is CASSYPGDRVGGYTF.

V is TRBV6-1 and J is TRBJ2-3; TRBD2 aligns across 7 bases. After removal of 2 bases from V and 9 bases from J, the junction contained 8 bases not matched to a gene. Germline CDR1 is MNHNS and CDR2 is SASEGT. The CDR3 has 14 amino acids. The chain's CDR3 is CASSEQVHGGTQYF. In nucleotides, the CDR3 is TGTGCCAGCAGTGAACAGGTCCACGGGGGGACGCAGTATTTT.

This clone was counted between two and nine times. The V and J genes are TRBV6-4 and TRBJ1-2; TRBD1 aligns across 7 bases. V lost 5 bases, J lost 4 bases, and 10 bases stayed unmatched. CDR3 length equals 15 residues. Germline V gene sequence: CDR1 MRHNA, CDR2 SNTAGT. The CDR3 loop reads CASSKTGNGLYGYTF. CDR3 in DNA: TGTGCCAGCAGTAAGACAGGGAATGGTCTCTATGGCTACACCTTC.

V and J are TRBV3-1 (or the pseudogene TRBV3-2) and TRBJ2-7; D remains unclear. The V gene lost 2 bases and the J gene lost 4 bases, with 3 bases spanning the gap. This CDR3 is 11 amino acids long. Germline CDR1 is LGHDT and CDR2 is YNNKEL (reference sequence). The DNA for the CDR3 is TGTGCCAGCAGCCAACAGTACGAGCAGTACTTC. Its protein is CASSQQYEQYF.

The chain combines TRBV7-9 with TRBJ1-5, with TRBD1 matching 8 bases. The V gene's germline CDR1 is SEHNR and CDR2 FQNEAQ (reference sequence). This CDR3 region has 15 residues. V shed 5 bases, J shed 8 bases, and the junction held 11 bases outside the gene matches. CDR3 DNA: TGTGCCAGCAGCACAGGACAGGGCGGAATCAAGCCCCAGCATTTT. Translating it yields CASSTGQGGIKPQHF.

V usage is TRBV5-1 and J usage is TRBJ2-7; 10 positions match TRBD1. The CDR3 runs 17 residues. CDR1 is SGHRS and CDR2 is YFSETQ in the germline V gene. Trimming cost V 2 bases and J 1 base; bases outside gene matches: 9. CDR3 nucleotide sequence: TGCGCCAGCAGCTTACCGGGACAGGGGCCAGGGTCCTACGAGCAGTACTTC. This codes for CASSLPGQGPGSYEQYF.

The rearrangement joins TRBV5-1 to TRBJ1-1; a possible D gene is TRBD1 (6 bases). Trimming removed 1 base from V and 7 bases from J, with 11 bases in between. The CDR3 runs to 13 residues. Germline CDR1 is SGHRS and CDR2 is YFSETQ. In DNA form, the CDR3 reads TGCGCCAGCAGCTTGCTGGCAGGGGATGAAGCTTTCTTT. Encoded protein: CASSLLAGDEAFF.

CDR3 region: CASSTRYQGSTDTQYF. The CDR3 DNA is TGTGCCAGCAGCACACGGTACCAGGGGAGCACAGATACGCAGTATTTT. This rearrangement joins TRBV21-1 to TRBJ2-3; the table names TRBD1, a call not compared with the DNA. TRBV21-1 is an annotated pseudogene. CDR3 length: 16 amino acids.